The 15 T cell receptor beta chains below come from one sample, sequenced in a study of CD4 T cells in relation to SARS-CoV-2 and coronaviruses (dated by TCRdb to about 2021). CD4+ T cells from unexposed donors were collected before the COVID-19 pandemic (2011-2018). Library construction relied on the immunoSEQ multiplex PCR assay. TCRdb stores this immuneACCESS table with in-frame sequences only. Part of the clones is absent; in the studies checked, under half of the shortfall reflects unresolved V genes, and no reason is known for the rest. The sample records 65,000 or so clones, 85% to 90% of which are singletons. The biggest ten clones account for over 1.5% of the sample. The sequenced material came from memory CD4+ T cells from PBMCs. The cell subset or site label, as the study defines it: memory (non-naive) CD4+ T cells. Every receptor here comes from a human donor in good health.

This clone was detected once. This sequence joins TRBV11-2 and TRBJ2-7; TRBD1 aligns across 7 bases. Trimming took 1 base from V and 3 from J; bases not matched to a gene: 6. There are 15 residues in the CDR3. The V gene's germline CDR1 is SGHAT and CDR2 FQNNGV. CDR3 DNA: TGTGCCAGCAGCTTAGGACCGGGACAGCGCTACGAGCAGTACTTC. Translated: CASSLGPGQRYEQYF.

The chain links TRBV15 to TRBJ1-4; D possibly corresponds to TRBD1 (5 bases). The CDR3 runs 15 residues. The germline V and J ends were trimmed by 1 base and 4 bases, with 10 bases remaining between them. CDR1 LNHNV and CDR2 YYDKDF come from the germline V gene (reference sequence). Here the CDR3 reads CATSRVGDVNEKLFF. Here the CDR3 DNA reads TGTGCCACCAGCAGAGTGGGGGACGTTAATGAAAAACTGTTTTTT.

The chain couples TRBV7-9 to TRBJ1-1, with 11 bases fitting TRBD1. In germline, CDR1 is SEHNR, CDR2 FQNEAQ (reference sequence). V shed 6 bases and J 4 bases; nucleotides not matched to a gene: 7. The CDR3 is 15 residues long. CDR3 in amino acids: CASRQTGTGGTEAFF. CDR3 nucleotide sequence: TGTGCCAGCAGGCAGACCGGGACAGGGGGCACTGAAGCTTTCTTT.

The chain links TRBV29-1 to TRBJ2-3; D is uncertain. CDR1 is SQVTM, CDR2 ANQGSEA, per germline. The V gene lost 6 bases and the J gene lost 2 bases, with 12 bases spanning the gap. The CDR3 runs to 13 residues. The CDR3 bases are TGCAGCGTCCTCCCGGTCCTCACAGATACGCAGTATTTT. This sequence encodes CSVLPVLTDTQYF.

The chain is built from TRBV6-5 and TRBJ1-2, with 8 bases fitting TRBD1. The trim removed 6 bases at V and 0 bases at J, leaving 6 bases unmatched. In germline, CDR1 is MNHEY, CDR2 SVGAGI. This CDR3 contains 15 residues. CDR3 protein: CASRGQGASNYGYTF. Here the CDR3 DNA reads TGTGCCAGCAGGGGTCAGGGGGCGTCTAACTATGGCTACACCTTC.

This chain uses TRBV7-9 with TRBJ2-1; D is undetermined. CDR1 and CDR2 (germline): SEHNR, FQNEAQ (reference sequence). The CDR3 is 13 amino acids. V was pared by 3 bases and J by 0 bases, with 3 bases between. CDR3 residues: CASSFSSYNEQFF. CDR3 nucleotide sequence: TGTGCCAGCAGCTTTAGCTCCTACAATGAGCAGTTCTTC.

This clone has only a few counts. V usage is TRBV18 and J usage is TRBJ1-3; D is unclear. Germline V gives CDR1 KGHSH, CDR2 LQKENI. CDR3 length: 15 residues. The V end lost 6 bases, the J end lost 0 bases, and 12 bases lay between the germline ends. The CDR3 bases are TGTGCCAGCTCCCCCTCCGTTGGCTCTGGAAACACCATATATTTT. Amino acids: CASSPSVGSGNTIYF.

This chain's CDR3 is CASSPGTSGSADTQYF. The DNA for the CDR3 is TGTGCCAGCAGCCCCGGGACTAGCGGGAGTGCAGATACGCAGTATTTT. The chain has TRBV7-9 and TRBJ2-3, with 14 bases matching TRBD2. CDR1 is SEHNR and CDR2 is FQNEAQ in the germline V gene (reference sequence). V shed 5 bases and J 4 bases; nucleotides not matched to a gene: 5. This CDR3 comprises 16 residues.

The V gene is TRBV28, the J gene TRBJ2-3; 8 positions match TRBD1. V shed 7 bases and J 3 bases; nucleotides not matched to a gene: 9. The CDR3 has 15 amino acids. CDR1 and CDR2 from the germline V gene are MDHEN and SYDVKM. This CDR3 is CASNLDRGGTDTQYF. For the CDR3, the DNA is TGTGCCAGCAATCTCGACAGGGGCGGTACAGATACGCAGTATTTT.

The DNA for the CDR3 is TGTGCCAGCAGCGATCGACAGGGAGTGAACACTGAAGCTTTCTTT. Encoded protein: CASSDRQGVNTEAFF. This sequence joins TRBV5-4 and TRBJ1-1, with 7 bases matching TRBD1. The V and J ends lost 4 bases and 0 bases, in that order; junction bases with no gene match: 6. The CDR3 spans 15 residues. Per the germline V gene, CDR1 is SGHNT and CDR2 is YYREEE (reference sequence).

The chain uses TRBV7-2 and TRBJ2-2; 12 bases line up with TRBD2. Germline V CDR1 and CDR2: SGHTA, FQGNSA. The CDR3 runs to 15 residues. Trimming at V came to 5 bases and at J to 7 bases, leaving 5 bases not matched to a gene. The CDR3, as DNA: TGTGCCAGCAGCACAAGGACTAGCGGGAACGGGGAGCTGTTTTTT. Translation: CASSTRTSGNGELFF.

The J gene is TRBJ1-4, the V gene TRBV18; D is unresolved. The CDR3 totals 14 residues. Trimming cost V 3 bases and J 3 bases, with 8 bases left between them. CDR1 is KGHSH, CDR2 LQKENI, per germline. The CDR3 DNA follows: TGTGCCAGCTCACCCGGGTCGGCTAATGAAAAACTGTTTTTT. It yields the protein CASSPGSANEKLFF.

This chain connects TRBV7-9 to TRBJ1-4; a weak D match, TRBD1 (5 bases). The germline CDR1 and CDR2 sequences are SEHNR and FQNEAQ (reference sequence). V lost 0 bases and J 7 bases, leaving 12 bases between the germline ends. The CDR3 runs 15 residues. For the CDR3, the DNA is TGTGCCAGCAGCTTAGCGGCAGGGATTGGTGAAAAACTGTTTTTT. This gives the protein CASSLAAGIGEKLFF.

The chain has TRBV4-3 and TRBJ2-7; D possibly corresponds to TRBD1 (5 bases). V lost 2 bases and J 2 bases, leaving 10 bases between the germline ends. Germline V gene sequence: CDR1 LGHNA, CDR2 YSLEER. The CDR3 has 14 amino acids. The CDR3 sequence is CASSQLPGPYEQYF. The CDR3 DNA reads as TGCGCCAGCAGCCAACTCCCAGGGCCCTACGAGCAGTACTTC.

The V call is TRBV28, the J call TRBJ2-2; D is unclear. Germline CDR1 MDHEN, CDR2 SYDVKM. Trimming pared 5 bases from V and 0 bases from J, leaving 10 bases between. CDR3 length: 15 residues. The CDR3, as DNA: TGTGCCAGCAGTCCCCCCTGGACGAACACCGGGGAGCTGTTTTTT. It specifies CASSPPWTNTGELFF.